The 8 T cell receptor beta chains presented below share a single source sample, sequenced in a study of blood T cell repertoires in COVID-19. The protocol was immunoSEQ multiplex PCR, while the TCRdb copy is restricted to in-frame clones and leaves out a portion. The sample consists of roughly 280,000 clones, 80% to 90% of them appearing once. The source material was peripheral blood. These receptors all stem from a woman aged 70 to 79 with acute or convalescent COVID-19.

The rearrangement links TRBV29-1 to TRBJ1-5; 7 bases map to TRBD1. The germline V gene has CDR1 SQVTM and CDR2 ANQGSEA. Germline trimming cut 4 bases from V and 5 bases from J; bases unmatched to any gene: 14. The CDR3 spans 16 residues. The CDR3 DNA is TGCAGCGTTGCATGGGAGTTGGACAGGCCGGATCAGCCCCAGCATTTT. As protein: CSVAWELDRPDQPQHF.

This clone has only a few counts. The rearrangement links TRBV7-8 to TRBJ1-6; 7 positions agree with TRBD1. J lost 6 bases, V lost 5 bases, and 4 bases had no gene match. Germline CDR1 is SGHVS and CDR2 is FQNEAQ. This CDR3 has 14 residues. The CDR3 coding sequence is TGTGCCAGCAGCCGGGACAGACTTAATTCACCCCTCCACTTT. Amino acids: CASSRDRLNSPLHF.

The chain joins TRBV2 to TRBJ1-6; TRBD1 matches at 8 bases. The junction had 9 bases not matched to a gene; V was cut back by 8 bases and J by 0 bases. The germline gives CDR1 SNHLY, CDR2 FYNNEI. The CDR3 runs to 17 residues. The CDR3 loop is CASARDRRSSYNSPLHF. The CDR3 DNA sequence: TGTGCCAGCGCCCGGGACAGGAGGAGCTCCTATAATTCACCCCTCCACTTT.

V and J are TRBV19 and TRBJ2-7, with a tentative D call TRBD1 (6 bases). This CDR3 is 14 amino acids long. Germline V gene lookup returns CDR1 LNHDA and CDR2 SQIVND (reference sequence). The CDR3 region has the DNA TGTGCTCTACAACGTAAGGGACACAACTACGAGCAGTACTTC. Translating it yields CALQRKGHNYEQYF.

The gene calls are TRBV6-6 and TRBJ2-3; TRBD2 agrees at 7 bases. Germline values: CDR1 MNHNY, CDR2 SVGAGI (reference sequence). CDR3 size: 14 residues. Trimming at V came to 4 bases and at J to 4 bases, leaving 5 bases not matched to a gene. CDR3 coding DNA: TGTGCCAGCAGTTCCAGCGGGGCCGCAGATACGCAGTATTTT. Encoded protein: CASSSSGAADTQYF.

The gene calls are TRBV7-8 and TRBJ1-2; TRBD1 matches at 9 bases. With 5 bases clipped from V and 8 bases from J, the junction kept 15 bases outside the gene matches. The CDR3 covers 16 residues. The germline gives CDR1 SGHVS, CDR2 FQNEAQ. The CDR3: CASSPRTGERYGGYTF. CDR3 DNA: TGTGCCAGCAGCCCTAGGACAGGGGAAAGATACGGAGGCTACACCTTC.

The chain carries TRBV10-3 and TRBJ1-1, with D uncertain. The germline gives CDR1 ENHRY, CDR2 SYGVKD. Trimming pared 0 bases from V and 6 bases from J, leaving 11 bases between. The CDR3 consists of 14 residues. CDR3 bases: TGTGCCATCAGTGAGTCGAGTCCCGGGTCTGAAGCTTTCTTT. As protein: CAISESSPGSEAFF.

This sequence joins TRBV5-7 and TRBJ1-2, with D possibly being TRBD1 (5 bases). TRBV5-7 is designated an ORF whose function remains uncertain. Trimming removed 2 bases at V and 5 bases at J, with 22 bases between. The CDR3 extends over 17 amino acids. CDR3 sequence (DNA): TGTGCCAGCAGCTTACGGACCGGGGGGAAAGTAAGGTATGGCTACACCTTC. Its protein is CASSLRTGGKVRYGYTF.